Shown below are 21 T cell receptor beta chains from a single sample sequenced in a study of blood T cell repertoires in COVID-19. Assay: immunoSEQ multiplex PCR; the TCRdb copy retains only in-frame clones and omits some. The sample contains 60,000 to 70,000 clones, 88% of which appear only once. Sample: peripheral blood. The receptor source for this set is a woman aged 55-69 years with COVID-19, enrolled during active disease.

The genes are TRBV10-2 and TRBJ2-7, with D perhaps matching TRBD2 (5 bases). V was pared by 7 bases and J by 5 bases, with 15 bases between. Looked up from germline, CDR1 is WSHSY and CDR2 is SAAADI. The CDR3 consists of 13 residues. CDR3 sequence (DNA): TGCGCCAGCAATACCGGGATAACCCACGAGCAGTACTTC. Its translation is CASNTGITHEQYF.

The chain has TRBV19 and TRBJ2-1; 8 nucleotides line up with TRBD2. Germline loops: CDR1 LNHDA, CDR2 SQIVND (reference sequence). The CDR3 length is 16 residues. Trimming cost V 3 bases and J 7 bases; bases outside gene matches: 11. CDR3 DNA sequence: TGTGCCAGTAGTATCGGGAGCGGGAGCAAGGGGAATGAGCAGTTCTTC. Translated, it gives CASSIGSGSKGNEQFF.

V gene TRBV5-1 combines with J gene TRBJ2-4; TRBD1 matches 11 bases. The CDR3 sequence is 16 residues long. Germline V gene lookup returns CDR1 SGHRS and CDR2 YFSETQ. The J segment lost 8 bases and the V segment lost 4 bases, leaving 11 bases of the junction unmatched. CDR3 DNA sequence: TGCGCCAGCAGCCTCGGACAGGGGGCTGACCTGGACATTCAGTACTTC. Translating it yields CASSLGQGADLDIQYF.

The chain uses TRBV11-2 and TRBJ1-2, with 7 bases matching TRBD1. The CDR3 totals 14 residues. V shed 4 bases and J 2 bases; nucleotides not matched to a gene: 4. Germline loops: CDR1 SGHAT, CDR2 FQNNGV. The CDR3 sequence is CASSSLTGNYGYTF. The CDR3 region has the DNA TGTGCCAGCAGCTCCCTGACAGGGAACTATGGCTACACCTTC.

The chain combines TRBV3-1 (or the pseudogene TRBV3-2) with TRBJ1-2; no firm D call. The ends were cut back, 4 bases at V and 6 bases at J, with 9 bases in the middle. The CDR3 runs to 12 residues. The germline gives CDR1 LGHDT, CDR2 YNNKEL (reference sequence). CDR3 sequence reads: CASSPGAHGYTF. The CDR3 DNA follows: TGTGCCAGCAGCCCGGGTGCTCATGGCTACACCTTC.

The chain uses TRBV18 and TRBJ2-7; TRBD2 is a possible D gene (6 bases). Trimming stripped 4 bases from V and 6 bases from J, with 10 bases between. Per the germline V gene, CDR1 is KGHSH and CDR2 is LQKENI. This CDR3 has 12 amino acids. The CDR3 DNA sequence: TGTGCCAGCTCACTATGGGACTCCGAGCAGTACTTC. Translating gives CASSLWDSEQYF.

This sequence joins TRBV5-4 and TRBJ2-3; the match to TRBD1 covers 9 bases. Germline V gene lookup returns CDR1 SGHNT and CDR2 YYREEE (reference sequence). This CDR3 spans 15 amino acids. With 1 base clipped from V and 6 bases from J, the junction kept 6 bases outside the gene matches. CDR3: CASSLPTGGRDTQYF. The CDR3 nucleotides read TGTGCCAGCAGCTTGCCCACAGGGGGCAGGGATACGCAGTATTTT.

The V gene is TRBV2, the J gene TRBJ2-5; TRBD2 agrees at 16 bases. Germline loops: CDR1 SNHLY, CDR2 FYNNEI. This CDR3 contains 17 residues. Trimming took 7 bases from V and 5 from J; bases not matched to a gene: 10. The CDR3 sequence: CASTEGTSGRASETQYF. For the CDR3, the DNA is TGTGCCAGCACCGAGGGGACTAGCGGGAGGGCCAGTGAGACCCAGTACTTC.

The CDR3 region is CASSEGQGITEAFF. The CDR3 DNA reads TGTGCCAGCAGTGAGGGACAGGGAATCACTGAAGCTTTCTTT. The rearrangement links TRBV6-1 to TRBJ1-1, with 9 nucleotides matching TRBD1. CDR1 is MNHNS and CDR2 is SASEGT in the germline V gene. The CDR3 loop spans 14 amino acids. The V and J ends lost 3 bases and 4 bases, in that order; junction bases with no gene match: 3.

This clone was seen a single time. The V and J genes are TRBV2 and TRBJ1-2; a possible D gene is TRBD1 (6 bases). The CDR3 has 13 amino acids. Germline CDR1 SNHLY, CDR2 FYNNEI. V was shortened by 2 bases and J by 6 bases, with 10 bases between the two germline ends. The CDR3 DNA follows: TGTGCCAGCAGTGAATTCCGACAGGATGGCTACACCTTC. Its protein is CASSEFRQDGYTF.

This sequence joins TRBV3-1 (or the pseudogene TRBV3-2) and TRBJ1-2; D gene unclear. The CDR3 contains 13 residues. The germline V gene has CDR1 LGHDT and CDR2 YNNKEL (reference sequence). V was shortened by 0 bases and J by 3 bases, with 5 bases between the two germline ends. CDR3 bases: TGTGCCAGCAGCCAAGAGGAGCACTATGGCTACACCTTC. Translated: CASSQEEHYGYTF.

The chain uses TRBV19 and TRBJ1-3; no reliable D call. The germline V gene has CDR1 LNHDA and CDR2 SQIVND (reference sequence). The CDR3 consists of 14 residues. With 3 bases removed from V and 2 bases from J, the gap between germline ends came to 8 bases. CDR3 coding DNA: TGTGCCAGTAGTATCAGTCAAGCTGGAAACACCATATATTTT. Translating it yields CASSISQAGNTIYF.

This clone was counted between two and nine times. V usage is TRBV27 and J usage is TRBJ1-4; TRBD1 aligns across 8 bases. The ends lost 5 bases at V and 8 bases at J; junction bases unmatched: 10. The CDR3 totals 15 residues. Germline CDR1 MNHEY, CDR2 SMNVEV (reference sequence). CDR3 sequence (DNA): TGTGCCAGCAGTATCACAGGGGGTAGTAGAGAAAAACTGTTTTTT. Translated: CASSITGGSREKLFF.

The table lists this clone with a few counts. The rearrangement links TRBV12-3 or TRBV12-4 to TRBJ1-2; 7 bases align to TRBD1. The J segment lost 4 bases and the V segment lost 5 bases, leaving 4 bases of the junction unmatched. The CDR3 runs 13 residues. Written as DNA, the CDR3 is TGTGCCAGCAGTATAGACAGGGCCTATGGCTACACCTTC. Residues: CASSIDRAYGYTF.

This chain connects TRBV7-2 to TRBJ2-1, with D perhaps TRBD2 (6 bases). V lost 6 bases and J 10 bases, leaving 19 bases between the germline ends. CDR1 SGHTA and CDR2 FQGNSA come from the germline V gene. There are 14 residues in the CDR3. The CDR3 protein is CASRGMGLRAEQFF. For the CDR3, the DNA is TGTGCCAGCAGGGGGATGGGACTCCGGGCGGAGCAGTTCTTC.

The rearrangement joins TRBV3-1 (or the pseudogene TRBV3-2) to TRBJ1-6; D is perhaps TRBD1 (5 bases). Germline lookup yields CDR1 LGHDT and CDR2 YNNKEL (reference sequence). The CDR3 extends over 13 amino acids. V lost 3 bases to trimming and J lost 14 bases, with 14 bases between them. This chain's CDR3 is CASSQRGLKSLHF. The CDR3 DNA reads as TGTGCCAGCAGCCAGAGGGGACTTAAGTCCCTCCACTTT.

The gene calls are TRBV12-2 and TRBJ2-7; the D call in the table, TRBD2, was not verified against the DNA. TRBV12-2 is a pseudogene locus. The CDR3 length is 13 residues. In DNA form, the CDR3 reads TGTGCAAGTCGCCCTCGGACTCCTTCCGAGCAGTACTTC. It translates to CASRPRTPSEQYF.

This rearrangement joins TRBV9 to TRBJ1-4; D unresolved. This CDR3 has 13 residues. Germline V gene sequence: CDR1 SGDLS, CDR2 YYNGEE. The V and J ends lost 4 bases and 5 bases respectively, with 9 bases between them. The CDR3 sequence is CASSRDTNEKLFF. The CDR3, as DNA: TGTGCCAGCAGCCGAGACACAAATGAAAAACTGTTTTTT.

This chain joins TRBV5-1 and TRBJ1-1; D call uncertain. The CDR3 covers 13 residues. Germline values: CDR1 SGHRS, CDR2 YFSETQ. V lost 4 bases to trimming and J lost 5 bases, with 12 bases between them. Here the CDR3 reads CASSAREPTEAFF. The CDR3 DNA follows: TGCGCCAGCAGCGCCCGGGAGCCGACTGAAGCTTTCTTT.

The chain carries TRBV24-1 and TRBJ1-4; D not resolved. The CDR3 runs 12 residues. Germline assignment: CDR1 KGHDR and CDR2 SFDVKD. Trimming shortened V by 9 bases and J by 10 bases, and 14 bases separated the two germline ends. The CDR3 sequence is CATGDPGGKLFF. CDR3 sequence (DNA): TGTGCCACCGGGGATCCCGGAGGAAAACTGTTTTTT.

The chain carries TRBV27 and TRBJ2-3; 11 bases are shared with TRBD1. CDR3 length: 15 amino acids. The germline gives CDR1 MNHEY, CDR2 SMNVEV (reference sequence). With V trimmed by 5 bases and J by 4 bases, 5 bases remained unmatched. CDR3 in DNA: TGTGCCAGCAGTAGGCCGGGACAGGGGGCAGATACGCAGTATTTT. Residues: CASSRPGQGADTQYF.